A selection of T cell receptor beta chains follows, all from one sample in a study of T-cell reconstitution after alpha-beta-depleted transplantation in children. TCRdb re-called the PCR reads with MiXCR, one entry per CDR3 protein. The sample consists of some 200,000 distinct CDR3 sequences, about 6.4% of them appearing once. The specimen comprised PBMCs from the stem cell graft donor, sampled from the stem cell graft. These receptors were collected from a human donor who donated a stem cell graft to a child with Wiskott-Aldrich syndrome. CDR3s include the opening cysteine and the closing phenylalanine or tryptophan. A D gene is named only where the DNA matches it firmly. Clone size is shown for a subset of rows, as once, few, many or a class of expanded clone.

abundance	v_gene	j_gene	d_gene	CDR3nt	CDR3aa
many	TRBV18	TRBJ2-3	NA	TGTGCCAGCTCACCAGAGTTCGGGCTTGGGTTGGAAAATACGCAGTATTTT	CASSPEFGLGLENTQYF
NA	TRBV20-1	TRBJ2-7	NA	TGCAGTGCTAGTCCGCATCGGGGAGATAACTACGAGCAGTACTTC	CSASPHRGDNYEQYF
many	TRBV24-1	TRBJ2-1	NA	TGTGCCACCAGTGACGGAGGGAGGTTTGAGCAGTTCTTC	CATSDGGRFEQFF
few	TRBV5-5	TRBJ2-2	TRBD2	TGTGCCAGCAGCCCGACTAGCGGGACTCCCCAAGGGGAGCTGTTTTTT	CASSPTSGTPQGELFF
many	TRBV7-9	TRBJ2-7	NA	TGTGCCAGCCAGCCCGCCGGTTACTACGAGCAGTACTTC	CASQPAGYYEQYF
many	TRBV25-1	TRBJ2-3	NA	TGTGCCAGCAGTGCATACACAGATACGCAGTATTTT	CASSAYTDTQYF
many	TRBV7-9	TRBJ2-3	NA	TGTGCCAGCAGCTTAGAGACCTCCGAAGATACGCAGTATTTT	CASSLETSEDTQYF
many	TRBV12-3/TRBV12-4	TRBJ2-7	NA	TGTGCCAGCAGTCTCGAATCCCAAAGGTACTTC	CASSLESQRYF
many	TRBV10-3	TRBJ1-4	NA	TGTGCCATCAGTGTTGCAACTAATGAAAAACTGTTTTTT	CAISVATNEKLFF
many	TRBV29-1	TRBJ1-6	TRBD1	TGCAGCGCAGGGGACAGGCCCGATTCACCCCTCCACTTT	CSAGDRPDSPLHF
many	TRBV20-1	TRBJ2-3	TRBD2	TGCAGTGCTAGAGATCTGTCTAGCGGTTCCACAGATACGCAGTATTTT	CSARDLSSGSTDTQYF
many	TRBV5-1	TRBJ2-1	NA	TGCGCCAGCAGCTGGGGATCGGGGAATGAGCAGTTCTTC	CASSWGSGNEQFF
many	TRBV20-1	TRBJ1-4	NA	TGCAGTGCTAGAGCCCCAACTAATGAAAAACTGTTTTTT	CSARAPTNEKLFF
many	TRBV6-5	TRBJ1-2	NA	TGTGCCAGCAGTTACTCGGACAGCTTTTTCTATGGCTACACCTTC	CASSYSDSFFYGYTF
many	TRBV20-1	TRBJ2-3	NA	TGCAGTGCTAGAGATGAAGGCCCAGATACGCAGTATTTT	CSARDEGPDTQYF
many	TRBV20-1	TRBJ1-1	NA	TGCAGTGCTAGTCTTTGGCAGAACACTGAAGCTTTCTTT	CSASLWQNTEAFF
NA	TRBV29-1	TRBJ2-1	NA	TGCAGCGCCTCCGGAAAGACAACCTATGAGTTCTTC	CSASGKTTYEFF
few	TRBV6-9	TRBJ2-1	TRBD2	TGTGCCAGCAGTTTTGGGACTAGCGGGGGCAATGAGCAGTTCTTC	CASSFGTSGGNEQFF
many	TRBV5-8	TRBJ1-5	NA	TGTGCCAGCAGCTTCAATCAGCCCCAGCATTTT	CASSFNQPQHF
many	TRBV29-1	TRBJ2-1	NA	TGCAGCGTTCGTCTCGTACAGTGGAATGAGCAGTTCTTC	CSVRLVQWNEQFF